A selection of T cell receptor beta chains follows, all from one sample in a study of cytomegalovirus exposure and HLA in healthy donors. Assay: immunoSEQ multiplex PCR; the TCRdb copy retains only in-frame clones and omits some. The table includes 85,000 to 120,000 clones, about 81% detected once. The material sequenced was PBMCs. All receptors come from a male donor in good health and CMV-seropositive. Both conserved end residues are part of each CDR3. The D gene is left open where the match is weak. Size values are once, few and many counts, or a class for expanded clones, and some rows have none.

v_gene,j_gene,d_gene,abundance,len,CDR3nt,CDR3aa
TRBV11-2,TRBJ2-3,TRBD1,-,17,TGTGCCAGCAGCTTAGTCGGCTCGGGACAGGGGAAAGATACGCAGTATTTT,CASSLVGSGQGKDTQYF
TRBV27,TRBJ2-1,TRBD2,-,15,TGTGCCACCAAAATCCTAGCGGAATCCTACAATGAGCAGTTCTTC,CATKILAESYNEQFF
TRBV27,TRBJ2-7,-,-,14,TGTGCCAGCAGTTCGGACAGATTAGACTACGAGCAGTACTTC,CASSSDRLDYEQYF
TRBV5-4,TRBJ2-3,TRBD2,-,17,TGTGCCAGCAGCTTGGGCCAGCGGGGGGCCCTCACAGATACGCAGTATTTT,CASSLGQRGALTDTQYF
TRBV7-9,TRBJ1-5,TRBD1,-,17,TGTGCCAGCAGCTCTGGAGCGACAGGGGAGATAAATCAGCCCCAGCATTTT,CASSSGATGEINQPQHF
TRBV7-2,TRBJ1-1,-,-,14,TGTGCCAGCAGCTCGGGACTATCGAACACTGAAGCTTTCTTT,CASSSGLSNTEAFF
TRBV5-4,TRBJ2-2,TRBD1,-,16,TGTGCCAGCAGCGGCGGGGACAGGAGGGTTACCGGGGAGCTGTTTTTT,CASSGGDRRVTGELFF
TRBV4-1,TRBJ1-1,-,once,17,TGCGCCAGCAGCCAAGATGACCGTGAGGGACATTACCCTGAAGCTTTCTTT,CASSQDDREGHYPEAFF
TRBV27,TRBJ2-3,TRBD2,few,15,TGTGCCAGCAGTCTAGCGGGGGCCTCCACAGATACGCAGTATTTT,CASSLAGASTDTQYF
TRBV28,TRBJ1-4,-,-,17,TGTGCCAGCAGTTTATTGGGAGTTGGGGCAACTAATGAAAAACTGTTTTTT,CASSLLGVGATNEKLFF
TRBV9,TRBJ2-7,-,-,14,TGTGCCAGCAGCGTCGGGACACCCTACTACGAGCAGTACTTC,CASSVGTPYYEQYF
TRBV11-2,TRBJ1-1,-,-,14,TGTGCCAGCAGCTTAACTTCCGGGAACACTGAAGCTTTCTTT,CASSLTSGNTEAFF
TRBV27,TRBJ2-7,-,once,14,TGTGCCAGCAGTCCGTACAGGGACGGGTACGAGCAGTACTTC,CASSPYRDGYEQYF
TRBV6-5,TRBJ2-7,-,few,12,TGTGCCAGCACCAGTCTAGCGTCCGAGCAGTACTTC,CASTSLASEQYF
TRBV7-9,TRBJ2-1,-,-,14,TGTTCCAGCAGCTTAGATTCCAGGGACAATGAGCAGTTCTTC,CSSSLDSRDNEQFF
TRBV9,TRBJ2-3,-,-,15,TGTGCCAGCAGCCCGGAGGACGGTAGCACAGATACGCAGTATTTT,CASSPEDGSTDTQYF
TRBV5-1,TRBJ1-6,-,-,15,TGCGCCAGCAGCTTGGCAGATTCCTATAATTCACCCCTCCACTTT,CASSLADSYNSPLHF
TRBV5-6,TRBJ1-1,-,-,13,TGTGCCAGCAGTCGTAATTGGAACACTGAAGCTTTCTTT,CASSRNWNTEAFF
TRBV28,TRBJ1-5,TRBD1,-,15,TGTGCCAGCAGGGATCCGGGACAGGGCAATCAGCCCCAGCATTTT,CASRDPGQGNQPQHF
TRBV28,TRBJ2-3,TRBD1,once,14,TGTGCCAGCAGGACAGGGATTAGCACAGATACGCAGTATTTT,CASRTGISTDTQYF
TRBV19,TRBJ2-5,TRBD1,few,15,TGTGCCAGTAGTATAGGTGGGACAGTCCAAGAGACCCAGTACTTC,CASSIGGTVQETQYF
TRBV7-3,TRBJ2-2,-,-,13,TGTGCCAGCAGCTTAATAGTTGCCGGGGAGCTGTTTTTT,CASSLIVAGELFF
TRBV27,TRBJ2-7,TRBD2,few,18,TGTGCCAGCAGTTCTTGGGCTGGTAGCGGGAGCTTGGCCTACGAGCAGTACTTC,CASSSWAGSGSLAYEQYF
TRBV5-4,TRBJ2-7,-,-,15,TGTGCCAGCAGCTTTAAGAGCGGGGACACCTACGAGCAGTACTTC,CASSFKSGDTYEQYF
TRBV5-1,TRBJ1-1,-,few,16,TGCGCCAGCAGCTTCGAGGAGGGCCGAATGAACACTGAAGCTTTCTTT,CASSFEEGRMNTEAFF
TRBV4-3,TRBJ1-1,-,few,14,TGCGCCAGCAGCCTCTCCGATCAGGGAACTGAAGCTTTCTTT,CASSLSDQGTEAFF
TRBV7-3,TRBJ2-2,-,few,15,TGTGCCAGCAGCTTAAACCTCGACAGCTACGGGGAGCTGTTTTTT,CASSLNLDSYGELFF
TRBV28,TRBJ1-5,TRBD1,-,16,TGTGCCAGCAGTTCATTCAGGGGGCATAGCAATCAGCCCCAGCATTTT,CASSSFRGHSNQPQHF
TRBV5-4,TRBJ2-2,TRBD2,-,14,TGTGCCAGCAGTTCCGGGACTAGAGTAGAGGAGCTGTTTTTT,CASSSGTRVEELFF
TRBV5-6,TRBJ2-5,-,-,12,TGTGCCAGCAGCAAGGACAGCTGGACCCAGTACTTC,CASSKDSWTQYF
TRBV7-9,TRBJ1-2,TRBD1,-,15,TGTGCCAGCAGCCTCGGGACAGGGTCAAACTATGGCTACACCTTC,CASSLGTGSNYGYTF
TRBV14,TRBJ2-1,-,-,12,TGTGCCAGCAGCCCGTCCCACAATGAGCAGTTCTTC,CASSPSHNEQFF
TRBV29-1,TRBJ1-5,TRBD1,-,13,TGCAGCGTTGTAGGGGGCGCGGGTCAGCCCCAGCATTTT,CSVVGGAGQPQHF
TRBV20-1,TRBJ1-1,-,once,11,TGCAGTGCTAGAGCGCGGGGTGAAGCTTTCTTT,CSARARGEAFF
TRBV4-1,TRBJ1-1,TRBD1,-,13,TGCGCCACAAGACAGGGGTTGGACACTGAAGCTTTCTTT,CATRQGLDTEAFF
TRBV9,TRBJ1-5,TRBD1,-,13,TGTGCCAGCGGTGGGACAGCTGATCAGCCCCAGCATTTT,CASGGTADQPQHF
TRBV27,TRBJ2-5,TRBD1,-,18,TGTGCCAGCAGCAACAGGGGGCGGGTGGTCGGGACCCAAGAGACCCAGTACTTC,CASSNRGRVVGTQETQYF
TRBV5-1,TRBJ2-5,TRBD2,few,16,TGCGCCAGCCGGACTAGCGGGGGGGCCGGCGCTGAGACCCAGTACTTC,CASRTSGGAGAETQYF
TRBV5-1,TRBJ2-2,-,once,14,TGCGCCAGCAAAGGAGGGGAAAACACCGGGGAGCTGTTTTTT,CASKGGENTGELFF
TRBV19,TRBJ2-1,-,once,13,TGTGCCAGTAGTGCGAACCTATTCAATGAGCAGTTCTTC,CASSANLFNEQFF
TRBV6-6,TRBJ2-1,-,once,11,TGTGCCAGCAGGGCCGCGGGGGAGCAGTTCTTC,CASRAAGEQFF
TRBV27,TRBJ2-2,-,-,14,TGTGCCAGCCAAGTTAGGGGCAAGGGCGGGGAGCTGTTTTTT,CASQVRGKGGELFF
TRBV7-9,TRBJ2-2,-,-,16,TGTGCCAGCAGCTCGCAACAGTATCCGAACACCGGGGAGCTGTTTTTT,CASSSQQYPNTGELFF
TRBV4-1,TRBJ1-1,-,-,14,TGCGCCAGCAGCCAAGATGAGGGGAACACTGAAGCTTTCTTT,CASSQDEGNTEAFF
TRBV4-3,TRBJ2-2,-,-,14,TGCGCCAGCAGCCTGGACAGTTATGCCGGGGAGCTGTTTTTT,CASSLDSYAGELFF
TRBV2,TRBJ1-4,-,-,15,TGTGCCAGCAGGTTCAGGGCCGCAACTAATGAAAAACTGTTTTTT,CASRFRAATNEKLFF
TRBV28,TRBJ2-7,-,-,11,TGTGCCAGTACGCGGCCTTACGAGCAGTACTTC,CASTRPYEQYF
TRBV6-1,TRBJ2-7,TRBD1,-,15,TGTGCCAGCAGTGAATTGAGACAGGGGGATCGGGAGCAGTACTTC,CASSELRQGDREQYF
TRBV6-4,TRBJ2-1,TRBD2,-,16,TGTGCCAGCAGTGTGAGCCTAGCGGTGATCTACAATGAGCAGTTCTTC,CASSVSLAVIYNEQFF
TRBV10-3,TRBJ1-5,TRBD1,-,13,TGTGCCATCAGTACAGGGGTCGATCAGCCCCAGCATTTT,CAISTGVDQPQHF
TRBV4-3,TRBJ1-6,-,-,15,TGCGCCAGCAGCCAAGATAACCGGGAAAATTCACCCCTCCACTTT,CASSQDNRENSPLHF
TRBV6-6,TRBJ2-7,TRBD2,-,15,TGTGCCAGCAGTTACTGGACTAGCACGACCTACGAGCAGTACTTC,CASSYWTSTTYEQYF
TRBV21-1,TRBJ1-5,-,-,16,TGTGCCAGCAGCAAAGTCTACAGAATAAGCAATCAGCCCCAGCATTTT,CASSKVYRISNQPQHF
TRBV9,TRBJ2-7,TRBD1,-,15,TGTGCCAGCAGCACTCGGACAGGCTTTAATTACGAGCAGTACTTC,CASSTRTGFNYEQYF
TRBV5-6,TRBJ2-2,-,-,14,TGTGCCAGCAGCTTGGGAACAGGGACCGGGGAGCTGTTTTTT,CASSLGTGTGELFF